The TCR beta chain described here comes from a study of Ad26.COV2.S vaccination and SARS-CoV-2 variants. The study, taken as a whole, reports: The placebo group had lower spike-specific TCR breadth than the vaccine recipients did.

As to treatment: some 20 received Ad26.COV2.S at low or high dose, single or two shots; several received placebo; per-sample allocation not given. Each sample was drawn 63 days after the first injection (of vaccine or placebo). The individual, an adult aged 18-55 years, was a donor in Boston. Germline V gene data show CDR1 as LGHDT and CDR2 as YNNKEL (reference sequence). V lost 1 base and J lost 5; bases outside the gene matches: 14. The CDR3 has 18 residues. Note on this clone: Its antigen is currently unknown.

The protocol was immunoSEQ multiplex PCR, while the TCRdb copy is restricted to in-frame clones and leaves out a portion. The sample lists hundreds of thousands of clones; roughly nine tenths were seen once. This chain joins TRBV3-1 (or the pseudogene TRBV3-2) and TRBJ2-5, with TRBD2 matching over 9 bases. This specimen was peripheral blood, taken in a trial of Ad26.COV2.S vaccine versus placebo. The source of this sequence is a person aged 18-60 years who received the Ad26.COV2.S COVID-19 vaccine or a placebo. The CDR3 reads CASSQGVGGGRAGETQYF. The CDR3 DNA reads TGTGCCAGCAGCCAAGGAGTGGGCGGCGGGAGGGCCGGGGAGACCCAGTACTTC.